The subject of this entry is one T cell receptor beta chain. Its antigen is still unknown. Primers included in the PCR were 60 Vbeta and 13 Jbeta primers. The method was immunoSEQ multiplex PCR; TCRdb's version includes in-frame clones alone and lacks a portion of them. The sample contains some 180,000 clones, more than 75% of which appear only once. This sample was taken from a study of cytomegalovirus exposure and HLA in healthy donors. Study-level findings and limits: HLA allele associations emerged for some 16,000 TCR beta sequences in a later analysis, at 0.05 false discovery rate. It was confirmed in vitro that a few of the CMV-associated chains were specific for CMV antigens.

This CDR3 is 13 amino acids long. Germline-derived CDR1 and CDR2 are SGHTA and FQGNSA. The V end was cut by 1 base, the J end by 8 bases, with 10 bases between. The sample consisted of PBMCs. The chain has TRBV7-2 and TRBJ2-3; D uncertain. The sequence was collected from a woman aged 25 to 39 in good health and CMV-seropositive. The CDR3 loop reads CASSLGEARTQYF. CDR3 DNA: TGTGCCAGCAGCTTAGGAGAGGCTCGTACGCAGTATTTT. The whole variable domain, remainder taken from reference TRBV7-2 and TRBJ2-3, is GAGVSQSPSNKVTEKGKDVELRCDPISGHTALYWYRQSLGQGLEFLIYFQGNSAPDKSGLPSDRFSAERTGGSVSTLTIQRTQQEDSAVYLCASSLGEARTQYFGPGTRLTVL.